Listed here are 17 T cell receptor beta chains from one sample, sequenced in a study of blood T cells in healthy people across ages. Then a second PCR, running about 7 to 11 cycles, was carried out with a sample-barcoded 5' primer and a J-beta primer mix. One entry per CDR3 protein, called by TCRdb with MiXCR from the 5' RACE reads. This sample carries about 630,000 distinct CDR3 sequences, 20% to 25% of them seen once, and the ten largest clones take about 3.6%. Sequencing input: blood. The receptors stem from a man aged 70 or older in good health.

The V gene is TRBV12-3 or TRBV12-4, the J gene TRBJ1-2, with D perhaps matching TRBD1 (6 bases). Deletions cut 6 bases from V and 9 bases from J, with 14 bases between. The CDR3 length is 12 residues. The DNA for the CDR3 is TGTGCCAGCAGCCGCCGCCAGGGGAGCTACACCTTC. Protein: CASSRRQGSYTF.

Details on this clonotype: Sequence at one end of the junction differs from germline and may be a read error. The chain employs TRBV20-1 and TRBJ2-3; D not resolved. The germline gives CDR1 DFQATT, CDR2 SNEGSKA (reference sequence). This CDR3 comprises 13 residues. The CDR3 nucleotides are TGCAGTGCTAGGATCATGAGCACAGATACGCAGTGTTTT. Residues: CSARIMSTDTQCF.

This clonotype occurred many times. V is TRBV20-1 and J is TRBJ2-7; TRBD1 matches at 7 bases. The CDR3 has 13 residues. V lost 3 bases, J lost 5 bases, and 7 bases stayed unmatched. CDR1 is DFQATT, CDR2 SNEGSKA, per germline (reference sequence). CDR3 sequence reads: CSARTGTIHEQYF. The DNA of the CDR3 is TGCAGTGCTAGGACAGGGACGATCCACGAGCAGTACTTC.

This clonotype has just one count. The chain recombines TRBV20-1 with TRBJ2-5, with D unresolved. CDR1 is DFQATT, CDR2 SNEGSKA, per germline (reference sequence). This CDR3 has 14 amino acids. The germline V and J ends were trimmed by 4 bases and 2 bases, with 14 bases remaining between them. The CDR3 region is CSANLDGTQETQYF. The CDR3 DNA follows: TGCAGTGCTAATTTGGACGGCACTCAAGAGACCCAGTACTTC.

This clonotype was seen more than once but under ten times. This chain joins TRBV20-1 and TRBJ2-7, with D possibly TRBD2 on 6 matching bases. The CDR3 runs 12 residues. V dropped 3 bases and J dropped 3 bases, with 9 bases sitting between them. CDR1 DFQATT and CDR2 SNEGSKA come from the germline V gene (reference sequence). The CDR3 bases are TGCAGTGCTAGGGTCGGGGGCTACGAGCAGTACTTC. Amino acids: CSARVGGYEQYF.

This rearrangement joins TRBV24-1 to TRBJ1-1; D gene ambiguous. The CDR3 covers 13 residues. V dropped 2 bases and J dropped 1 base, with 4 bases sitting between them. Germline lookup yields CDR1 KGHDR and CDR2 SFDVKD. CDR3 sequence reads: CATSDSANTEAFF. CDR3 nucleotide sequence: TGTGCCACCAGTGATTCCGCGAACACTGAAGCTTTCTTT.

This clonotype was counted a few times. V usage is TRBV20-1 and J usage is TRBJ1-5; no clear D. Germline V gene sequence: CDR1 DFQATT, CDR2 SNEGSKA (reference sequence). Trimming took off 3 bases at V and 7 bases at J, with 16 bases between the two ends. The CDR3 loop spans 14 amino acids. The CDR3, as DNA: TGCAGTGCTAGCTCTCCCGACGACGGGCAGCCCCAGCATTTT. As protein: CSASSPDDGQPQHF.

The rearrangement uses TRBV20-1 and TRBJ1-2; maybe TRBD1 (6 bases). From germline, CDR1 is DFQATT and CDR2 SNEGSKA (reference sequence). This CDR3 comprises 15 residues. V lost 1 base and J 6 bases, leaving 18 bases between the germline ends. The DNA of the CDR3 is TGCAGTGCTAGAGTCGGGACACCCCCTCGGGATGGCTACACCTTC. It yields the protein CSARVGTPPRDGYTF.

The chain has TRBV5-1 and TRBJ2-4; 7 bases match TRBD2. The germline CDR1 and CDR2 sequences are SGHRS and YFSETQ. The V and J ends lost 5 bases and 6 bases, in that order; junction bases with no gene match: 11. This CDR3 region has 15 residues. This chain's CDR3 is CASSPFTGGGNIQYF. CDR3 sequence (DNA): TGCGCCAGCAGTCCCTTCACGGGGGGAGGAAACATTCAGTACTTC.

The gene calls are TRBV7-2 and TRBJ2-3, with no clear D. This CDR3 contains 15 residues. V lost 3 bases and J 2 bases, leaving 12 bases between the germline ends. Germline V CDR1 and CDR2: SGHTA, FQGNSA. In DNA, the CDR3 is TGTGCCAGCAGCTTCTCTGGGTCGGACACAGATACGCAGTATTTT. Amino acids: CASSFSGSDTDTQYF.

This clonotype was seen only a few times. J is TRBJ1-1 and V is TRBV10-3, with TRBD1 as a possible D gene (5 bases). The CDR3 consists of 13 residues. Per the germline V gene, CDR1 is ENHRY and CDR2 is SYGVKD. The V end was cut by 4 bases, the J end by 4 bases, with 10 bases between. The CDR3 loop is CAISGQSGTEAFF. In nucleotides, the CDR3 is TGTGCCATCAGTGGACAGTCGGGCACTGAAGCTTTCTTT.

The V call is TRBV6-1, the J call TRBJ2-6; possible D gene TRBD1, 6 bases. Looked up from germline, CDR1 is MNHNS and CDR2 is SASEGT. V was pared by 9 bases and J by 0 bases, with 12 bases between. CDR3 length: 15 residues. CDR3 in amino acids: CASGQLSSGANVLTF. The CDR3 DNA follows: TGTGCCAGTGGACAGTTGAGCTCTGGGGCCAACGTCCTGACTTTC.

As regards this clonotype: One end of the junction is discordant with germline, which a read error may explain. The chain uses TRBV2 and TRBJ1-5; 9 bases match TRBD1. This CDR3 spans 15 amino acids. Germline CDR1 is SNHLY and CDR2 is FYNNEI. CDR3 residues: CASGSGQGTNRPQHF. CDR3 DNA sequence: TGTGCCAGCGGCTCGGGACAGGGCACCAATCGGCCCCAGCATTTT. The variable domain in full, with the rest retrieved from reference TRBV2 and TRBJ1-5, is EPEVTQTPSHQVTQMGQEVILRCVPISNHLYFYWYRQILGQKVEFLVSFYNNEISEKSEIFDDQFSVERPDGSNFTLKIRSTKLEDSAMYFCASGSGQGTNRPQHFGDGTRLSIL.

Worth noting for this clonotype: Sequence at one end of the junction differs from germline and may be a read error. V usage is TRBV14 and J usage is TRBJ2-7; tentative D call: TRBD1 (5 bases). The CDR3 is made up of 13 amino acids. Germline CDR1 is SGHDN and CDR2 is FVKESK. The CDR3 loop reads CASNQQVSYEQYF. CDR3 coding DNA: TGTGCCAGCAACCAACAGGTGTCCTACGAGCAGTACTTC.

The rearrangement links TRBV2 to TRBJ2-5; 9 bases are shared with TRBD2. TRBJ2-7 explains the end of the DNA better; the J call may be wrong. The CDR3 sequence is 16 residues long. CDR1 and CDR2 from the germline V gene are SNHLY and FYNNEI. CDR3 DNA: TGTGCCAGCAGTGAGGGGGTAGCGGGAGCCTCCTACGAGCAGTACTTC. Translation gives CASSEGVAGASYEQYF.

This clonotype was picked up a small number of times. The rearrangement uses TRBV2 and TRBJ1-2; 9 bases map to TRBD1. V lost 7 bases to trimming and J lost 6 bases; unmatched junction nucleotides: 12. The V gene's germline CDR1 is SNHLY and CDR2 FYNNEI. The CDR3 loop spans 15 amino acids. CDR3 region: CASNPGQGTRNGYTF. In DNA, the CDR3 is TGTGCCAGCAACCCGGGACAGGGAACACGGAATGGCTACACCTTC.

This chain links TRBV20-1 with TRBJ1-4, with a tentative D call TRBD1 (5 bases). Germline loops: CDR1 DFQATT, CDR2 SNEGSKA (reference sequence). Trimming cost V 5 bases and J 2 bases, with 15 bases left between them. This CDR3 is 15 amino acids long. CDR3 in amino acids: CSAEHRSGTNEKLFF. DNA of the CDR3: TGCAGTGCTGAGCACAGGTCAGGGACTAATGAAAAACTGTTTTTT.